The entry below describes one TCR beta chain. Its antigen is unknown. The data derive from a study of cytomegalovirus exposure and HLA in healthy donors. Study in general: Inside one of the first data releases sat around 86 million unique TCRs taken from HLA-typed donors. Study-wide findings and caveats: Solely CMV serostatus was available to characterize immune exposure.

The PCR made use of 60 Vbeta and 13 Jbeta primers. TCRdb's table, derived via immunoSEQ multiplex PCR, lists solely in-frame clones and lacks some. The repertoire includes 270,000 or so clones, 86% of them detected once, and 3.5% to 4% sits in the top ten. The V gene's germline CDR1 is SEHNR and CDR2 FQNEAQ (reference sequence). Trimming cost V 2 bases and J 9 bases, with 9 bases left between them. This CDR3 spans 12 amino acids. The V call is TRBV7-9, the J call TRBJ2-3; D is unclear. Sequencing used PBMCs. The sequence came from a man aged 35-49 years in good health and CMV-seropositive. The CDR3 region is CASSLFGETQYF. CDR3 bases: TGTGCCAGCAGCTTATTCGGAGAAACGCAGTATTTT.